This T cell receptor beta chain comes out of a study of OX40 agonist ivuxolimab in advanced cancers. TCRdb's table, derived via immunoSEQ multiplex PCR, lists solely in-frame clones and lacks some. The sample yields about 89,000 clones, approximately 91% seen once. Looked up from germline, CDR1 is MDHEN and CDR2 is SYDVKM. The CDR3 runs 12 residues. Trimming removed 8 bases at V and 4 bases at J, with 11 bases between. The V and J genes are TRBV28 and TRBJ2-5, with D unclear. The sample was CD4+ or CD8+ T cells sorted from blood, taken in a trial of the OX40 agonist ivuxolimab. The clonotype originates from an adult with an advanced solid tumor such as melanoma, head and neck, liver or kidney cancer. The CDR3 DNA sequence: TGTGCCAGCCGAATAACGGGAGAGACCCAGTACTTC. This sequence encodes CASRITGETQYF.